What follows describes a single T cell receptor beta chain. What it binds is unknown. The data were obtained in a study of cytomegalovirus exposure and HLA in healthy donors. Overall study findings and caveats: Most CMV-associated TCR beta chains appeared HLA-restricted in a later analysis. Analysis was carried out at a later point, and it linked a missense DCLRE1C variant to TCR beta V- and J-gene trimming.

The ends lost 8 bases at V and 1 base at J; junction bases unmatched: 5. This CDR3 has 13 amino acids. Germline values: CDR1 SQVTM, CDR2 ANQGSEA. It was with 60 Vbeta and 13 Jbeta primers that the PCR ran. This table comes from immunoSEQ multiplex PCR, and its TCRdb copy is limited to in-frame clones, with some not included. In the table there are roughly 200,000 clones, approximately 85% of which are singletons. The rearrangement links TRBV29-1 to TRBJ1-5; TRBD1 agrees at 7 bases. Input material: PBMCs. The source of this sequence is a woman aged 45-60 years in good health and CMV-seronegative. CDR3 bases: TGCAGCATACAACAGGGGAGCAATCAGCCCCAGCATTTT. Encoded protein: CSIQQGSNQPQHF.